The T cell receptor (beta chain) described here comes from a study of blood T cell repertoires in COVID-19. Study-level background: Researchers got acute and convalescent COVID-19 samples from the United States, Italy and Spain.

Per the germline V gene, CDR1 is MDHEN and CDR2 is SYDVKM. V was trimmed by 10 bases and J by 4 bases, leaving 23 bases between them. This CDR3 has 17 residues. Generated by immunoSEQ multiplex PCR, the TCRdb table keeps only in-frame clones and is missing some. This sample has about 260,000 clones, with about nine tenths found just once. Participants spanned ages roughly 18 to 95 years and resided in around 25 US areas. Cohort placement rested on clinical history that participants reported themselves. The origin of this receptor is a man between 50 and 59 years old who had been exposed to COVID-19. The chain is built from TRBV28 and TRBJ1-6, with a weak D call TRBD1 (6 bases). The sequenced sample was PBMCs or T cells enriched from blood (not recorded which). The CDR3, as DNA: TGTGCCATCTACGGGACGGCAGGGGTGTCGTATAATTCACCCCTCCACTTT. Amino acid sequence: CAIYGTAGVSYNSPLHF. Full variable domain (remainder filled in from reference TRBV28 and TRBJ1-6): DVKVTQSSRYLVKRTGEKVFLECVQDMDHENMFWYRQDPGLGLRLIYFSYDVKMKEKGDIPEGYSVSREKKERFSLILESASTNQTSMYLCAIYGTAGVSYNSPLHFGNGTRLTVT.